This TCR beta chain was captured by sequencing in a study of blood T cell repertoires in COVID-19. In the study overall: Collection of acute and convalescent COVID-19 samples took place in the United States, Italy and Spain. PBMCs, B-cell-depleted T cells, or T cells provided the cDNA or gDNA that made up the material.

Authors' analysis steps: Cell counts per sample came from amplifying reference gene primers. TCRdb's copy holds only in-frame clones and misses some; the assay was immunoSEQ multiplex PCR. V and J calls and clone size are as listed in that table; D and trimming were resolved from the DNA. The sample records almost 55,000 clones, over 80% being singletons. CDR1 is SGHTA, CDR2 FQGNSA, per germline. The CDR3 is 14 residues long. V was pared by 5 bases and J by 6 bases, with 8 bases of the junction left unmatched. The rearrangement links TRBV7-2 to TRBJ2-7, with 9 bases aligning to TRBD1. Sequencing was carried out using peripheral blood. The sequence derives from a human donor in a cohort sampled during active COVID-19. CDR3 amino acids: CASSARDRVFEQYF. DNA of the CDR3: TGTGCCAGCAGCGCCCGGGACAGGGTATTCGAGCAGTACTTC. The full variable domain, with the rest looked up from reference TRBV7-2 and TRBJ2-7, is GAGVSQSPSNKVTEKGKDVELRCDPISGHTALYWYRQSLGQGLEFLIYFQGNSAPDKSGLPSDRFSAERTGGSVSTLTIQRTQQEDSAVYLCASSARDRVFEQYFGPGTRLTVT.